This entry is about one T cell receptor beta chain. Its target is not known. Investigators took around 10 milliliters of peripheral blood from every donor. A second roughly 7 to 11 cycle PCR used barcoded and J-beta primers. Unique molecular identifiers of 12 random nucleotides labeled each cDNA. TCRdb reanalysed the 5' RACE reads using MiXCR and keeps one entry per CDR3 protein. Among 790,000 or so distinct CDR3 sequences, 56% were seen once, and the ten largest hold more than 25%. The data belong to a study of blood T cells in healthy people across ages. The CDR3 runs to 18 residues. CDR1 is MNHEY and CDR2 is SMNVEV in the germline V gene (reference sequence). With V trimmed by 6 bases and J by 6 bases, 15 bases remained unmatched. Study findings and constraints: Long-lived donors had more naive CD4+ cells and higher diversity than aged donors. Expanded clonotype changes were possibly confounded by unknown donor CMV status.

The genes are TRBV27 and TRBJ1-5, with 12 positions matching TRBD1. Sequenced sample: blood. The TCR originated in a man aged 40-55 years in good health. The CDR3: CASSRTLGQGASGQPQHF. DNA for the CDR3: TGTGCCAGCAGCCGAACGTTGGGACAGGGGGCCAGTGGTCAGCCCCAGCATTTT.